One sample yielded the 2 T cell receptor beta chains listed below, sequenced in a study of regulatory T cells in long-lasting Graves disease. To make TCR beta libraries, researchers used iRepertoire HTBI primers and Arm-PCR of CDR3 regions. Each CDR3 protein is one row after TCRdb ran MiXCR on the multiplex PCR reads. The sample includes under 450,000 distinct CDR3 sequences, about a sixth seen only once; the top ten take around 20%. Specified time point: newly diagnosed GD, antithyroid drugs for less than 3 months. Extracted RNA from PBMCs served as the source of the TCR library. This sample also appeared in a second study, on T cells in Graves' hyperthyroidism and ophthalmopathy.

Sequenced here: peripheral blood mononuclear cells (PBMCs), sampled at new diagnosis, from a patient treated with antithyroid drugs. The source of these receptors is a young woman with Graves disease.

This clonotype was seen a few times. The V gene is TRBV5-8, the J gene TRBJ2-1; perhaps TRBD2 as D (6 bases). CDR1 and CDR2 (germline): SGHTS, YDEGEE. The CDR3 extends over 14 amino acids. V lost 4 bases and J 10 bases, leaving 18 bases between the germline ends. This CDR3 reads CASSPGLGGDEQFF. Here the CDR3 DNA reads TGTGCCAGCAGCCCGGGACTTGGAGGAGACGAGCAGTTCTTC.

This clonotype was found a few times. V and J are TRBV20-1 and TRBJ1-1, with D possibly matching TRBD1 (6 bases). Germline CDR1 DFQATT, CDR2 SNEGSKA (reference sequence). This CDR3 comprises 14 residues. V lost 5 bases, J lost 10 bases, and 23 bases lay in between. The CDR3 DNA follows: TGCAGTGCTTATAGTAGGCACAGGGAGGAAGGAGCTTTCTTT. It translates to CSAYSRHREEGAFF.